The rows below give T cell receptor beta chains drawn from one sample of a study of a mutant IDH1 vaccine in newly diagnosed glioma. Profiling relied on immunoSEQ multiplex PCR, and the TCRdb table lists in-frame clones only, not all of them. Of around 32,000 clones listed, around three quarters are singletons. Their antigen targets remain unknown. The material was PBMCs, obtained from a glioma patient whose treatment included an IDH1 peptide vaccine. The receptors come from a man in his forties with glioma. Some clones in this sample may be carry-over from other donors' samples. The CDR3 runs from the conserved cysteine through the conserved F or W. A D gene is named only where the DNA matches it firmly. Size is stated for part of the rows, as once, few or many counts, or as a class when the clone is expanded.

CASSGLAGGPGELFF	TGTGCCAGCAGTGGACTAGCGGGGGGGCCCGGGGAGCTGTTTTTT	TRBD2	TRBV6-1	TRBJ2-2	NA
CASSVDGSTDTQYF	TGTGCCAGCAGTGTCGACGGAAGCACAGATACGCAGTATTTT	NA	TRBV6-4	TRBJ2-3	NA
CASSLWGYNQPQHF	TGTGCCAGCAGCTTGTGGGGCTACAATCAGCCCCAGCATTTT	NA	TRBV5-5	TRBJ1-5	NA
CSAREGGEQYF	TGCAGTGCTAGAGAGGGAGGGGAGCAGTACTTC	TRBD2	TRBV20-1	TRBJ2-7	NA
CASSLEVGFPDGYTF	TGTGCCAGCAGCTTGGAGGTAGGCTTTCCCGATGGCTACACCTTC	NA	TRBV5-5	TRBJ1-2	few
CASSFPPLGTDTQYF	TGTGCCAGCAGCTTCCCACCCCTTGGCACAGATACGCAGTATTTT	NA	TRBV7-2	TRBJ2-3	NA
CASSPLTGSTEAFF	TGCGCCAGCAGCCCCCTTACAGGGAGCACTGAAGCTTTCTTT	NA	TRBV5-1	TRBJ1-1	few
CAIGGTGNYNEQFF	TGTGCCATCGGGGGGACAGGTAACTACAATGAGCAGTTCTTC	TRBD1	TRBV10-3	TRBJ2-1	NA
CASSELGLGQGGYGYTF	TGTGCCAGCAGTGAATTGGGCCTGGGACAGGGTGGTTATGGCTACACCTTC	TRBD1	TRBV25-1	TRBJ1-2	NA
CASSSLRNGELFF	TGTGCCAGCAGCTCCCTCAGGAACGGGGAGCTGTTTTTT	NA	TRBV11-3	TRBJ2-2	once
CASSGTDRTNQPQHF	TGTGCCAGCAGCGGGACAGACCGTACCAATCAGCCCCAGCATTTT	TRBD1	TRBV28	TRBJ1-5	NA
CAWSARGGNEQFF	TGTGCCTGGAGTGCCCGTGGGGGGAATGAGCAGTTCTTC	NA	TRBV30	TRBJ2-1	NA
CATTRGGDNQPQHF	TGTGCCACAACCAGGGGAGGGGACAATCAGCCCCAGCATTTT	NA	TRBV5-4	TRBJ1-5	NA
CSVAGGVETQYF	TGCAGCGTTGCTGGGGGAGTAGAGACCCAGTACTTC	NA	TRBV29-1	TRBJ2-5	few
CATSRDLAGGDTQYF	TGTGCCACCAGCAGAGACCTAGCGGGGGGAGATACGCAGTATTTT	TRBD2	TRBV15	TRBJ2-3	NA
CASSPAPGPYEQYF	TGTGCCAGCTCACCCGCGCCGGGGCCCTACGAGCAGTACTTC	NA	TRBV18	TRBJ2-7	NA
CALPGDGGEKLFF	TGTGCCCTGCCAGGGGACGGTGGTGAAAAACTGTTTTTT	NA	TRBV7-9	TRBJ1-4	NA
CASSQEQGWPNSPLHF	TGCGCCAGCAGCCAAGAGCAGGGTTGGCCGAATTCACCCCTCCACTTT	NA	TRBV4-1	TRBJ1-6	NA
CASSPGTGWEKLFF	TGTGCCAGCAGCCCTGGGACAGGGTGGGAAAAACTGTTTTTT	TRBD1	TRBV5-4	TRBJ1-4	NA
CASSPTGAYEQYF	TGTGCCAGCTCACCCACAGGGGCCTACGAGCAGTACTTC	TRBD1	TRBV18	TRBJ2-7	NA
CASSLGVANTGELFF	TGTGCCAGCAGCTTAGGGGTAGCGAACACCGGGGAGCTGTTTTTT	NA	TRBV7-2	TRBJ2-2	NA
CASRRGPNEKLFF	TGTGCCAGCAGGCGGGGTCCTAATGAAAAACTGTTTTTT	NA	TRBV28	TRBJ1-4	NA
CASSQVREETQYF	TGCGCCAGCAGCCAAGTAAGGGAAGAGACCCAGTACTTC	NA	TRBV4-1	TRBJ2-5	NA
CASSLLTFVMNTEAFF	TGTGCCAGCAGCTTGCTTACCTTTGTTATGAACACTGAAGCTTTCTTT	NA	TRBV5-6	TRBJ1-1	NA
CASSPVPRRSYNEQFF	TGTGCCAGCTCACCGGTTCCCAGACGCTCCTACAATGAGCAGTTCTTC	NA	TRBV18	TRBJ2-1	NA
CASSFLTFSGNTIYF	TGTGCCAGCAGCTTTCTGACCTTCTCTGGAAACACCATATATTTT	NA	TRBV7-8	TRBJ1-3	NA
CATSRGRRSEGYGYTF	TGTGCCACCAGCAGGGGGCGGCGCTCTGAGGGCTATGGCTACACCTTC	NA	TRBV15	TRBJ1-2	NA
CASSLQGARYTEAFF	TGTGCCAGCAGCTTGCAGGGGGCGAGGTACACTGAAGCTTTCTTT	TRBD1	TRBV27	TRBJ1-1	once
CASREQGAGNTIYF	TGTGCCAGCAGGGAACAGGGGGCTGGAAACACCATATATTTT	TRBD1	TRBV2	TRBJ1-3	NA
CASSPSSAGRDGELFF	TGCGCCAGCAGCCCGTCTTCAGCAGGGAGGGACGGGGAGCTGTTTTTT	TRBD2	TRBV4-1	TRBJ2-2	NA
CASSIGGGGSYEQYF	TGTGCCAGTAGTATCGGCGGGGGCGGTTCCTACGAGCAGTACTTC	NA	TRBV19	TRBJ2-7	few
CASSETGQGLPNTEAFF	TGTGCCAGCAGCGAAACGGGACAGGGGCTCCCGAACACTGAAGCTTTCTTT	TRBD1	TRBV25-1	TRBJ1-1	once
CASSLEASPNYGYTF	TGTGCCAGCAGCTTAGAGGCATCGCCTAACTATGGCTACACCTTC	NA	TRBV7-2	TRBJ1-2	NA
CASSELKVYNEQFF	TGTGCCAGCAGTGAATTGAAGGTTTACAATGAGCAGTTCTTC	NA	TRBV25-1	TRBJ2-1	NA
CASSQDWADPYEQYF	TGTGCCAGCAGCCAAGATTGGGCCGATCCCTACGAGCAGTACTTC	NA	TRBV14	TRBJ2-7	few
CASSHRTSGDETQYF	TGCGCCAGCAGCCACAGGACTAGCGGGGATGAGACCCAGTACTTC	TRBD2	TRBV4-1	TRBJ2-5	once
CASTLLRGGEEQFF	TGTGCCAGCACCTTACTTCGGGGGGGGGAAGAGCAGTTCTTC	TRBD2	TRBV5-6	TRBJ2-1	NA
CASRGSYNEQFF	TGTGCCAGCCGGGGCTCCTACAATGAGCAGTTCTTC	NA	TRBV6-5	TRBJ2-1	NA
CATTDRAGAGELFF	TGTGCCACCACGGACAGGGCGGGGGCCGGGGAGCTGTTTTTT	NA	TRBV6-1	TRBJ2-2	few
CASLSDKNTGELFF	TGTGCCAGTCTGTCGGACAAGAACACCGGGGAGCTGTTTTTT	NA	TRBV2	TRBJ2-2	once
CASRGTAHYGYTF	TGCGCCAGTAGGGGGACAGCGCACTATGGCTACACCTTC	TRBD1	TRBV4-1	TRBJ1-2	few
CASSLLRGAGPLFF	TGTGCCAGCAGTTTGCTGAGAGGGGCAGGGCCCTTGTTTTTT	NA	TRBV27	TRBJ1-4	NA
CASKVDRGLGEQYF	TGTGCCAGCAAGGTGGACAGGGGACTCGGCGAGCAGTACTTC	TRBD1	TRBV2	TRBJ2-7	NA
CASSARGSLNTEAFF	TGTGCCAGCAGCGCAAGGGGGTCCCTGAACACTGAAGCTTTCTTT	NA	TRBV9	TRBJ1-1	NA
CASSDRVTNTGELFF	TGTGCCAGCAGCGACAGGGTAACGAACACCGGGGAGCTGTTTTTT	TRBD1	TRBV2	TRBJ2-2	NA
CASSLESGAEAFF	TGTGCCAGCAGCTTAGAATCAGGGGCTGAAGCTTTCTTT	NA	TRBV7-8	TRBJ1-1	NA
CASSLGDRGGYGYTF	TGTGCCAGCAGCTTGGGGGACAGGGGTGGCTATGGCTACACCTTC	TRBD1	TRBV5-4	TRBJ1-2	once
CASSLSTGQPQHF	TGTGCCAGCAGCCTCTCGACGGGGCAGCCCCAGCATTTT	NA	TRBV11-2	TRBJ1-5	NA
CASRLWGQGSHEQYF	TGTGCCAGCAGGTTGTGGGGACAGGGATCTCACGAGCAGTACTTC	TRBD1	TRBV27	TRBJ2-7	NA
CASSQEQAHANEKLFF	TGCGCCAGCAGCCAAGAGCAGGCTCATGCTAATGAAAAACTGTTTTTT	NA	TRBV4-1	TRBJ1-4	few
CASSPHSSSGGSTDTQYF	TGTGCCAGCAGCCCCCACTCTTCCAGCGGGGGAAGCACAGATACGCAGTATTTT	TRBD2	TRBV9	TRBJ2-3	NA
CAWSEWGVGSNGYTF	TGTGCCTGGAGTGAGTGGGGGGTGGGAAGTAATGGCTACACCTTC	NA	TRBV30	TRBJ1-2	NA
CASRAIPRDPTYGYTF	TGTGCCAGCAGGGCCATCCCAAGGGACCCCACCTATGGCTACACCTTC	NA	TRBV2	TRBJ1-2	NA
CAWSIGTRNIQYF	TGTGCCTGGAGTATAGGGACGAGAAACATTCAGTACTTC	NA	TRBV30	TRBJ2-4	NA
CASSLAGTSGILQETQYF	TGTGCCAGCAGCTTAGCCGGGACTAGCGGAATTCTACAAGAGACCCAGTACTTC	TRBD2	TRBV7-9	TRBJ2-5	NA
CASSLTPTGQPQHF	TGTGCCAGCAGCCTGACACCTACGGGGCAGCCCCAGCATTTT	NA	TRBV7-8	TRBJ1-5	NA
CASSVGGRWGQPQHF	TGTGCCAGCAGCGTAGGGGGAAGATGGGGTCAGCCCCAGCATTTT	NA	TRBV9	TRBJ1-5	NA